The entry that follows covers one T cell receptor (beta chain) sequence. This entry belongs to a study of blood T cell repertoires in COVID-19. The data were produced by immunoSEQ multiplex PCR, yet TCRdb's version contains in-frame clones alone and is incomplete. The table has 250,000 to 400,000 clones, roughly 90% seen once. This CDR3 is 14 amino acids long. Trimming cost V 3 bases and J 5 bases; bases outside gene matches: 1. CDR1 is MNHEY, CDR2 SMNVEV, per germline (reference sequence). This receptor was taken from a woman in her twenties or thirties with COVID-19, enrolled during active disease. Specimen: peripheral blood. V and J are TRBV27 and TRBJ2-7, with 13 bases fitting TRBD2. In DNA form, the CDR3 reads TGTGCCAGCAGTTTGACTAGCGGGAGGAACGAGCAGTACTTC. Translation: CASSLTSGRNEQYF.